This note documents a single T cell receptor (beta chain) sequence. This sample was taken from a study of PD-1 blockade in classical Hodgkin lymphoma. Time point reported: cycle 4 day 1 (C4D1), after 5 to 7 weeks of nivolumab. Relapses following autologous stem cell transplantation were seen in all patients, with brentuximab vedotin exposure varying. Reported best responses ranged across complete response, partial response or progressive disease. Data came from immunoSEQ multiplex PCR; TCRdb stores just in-frame clones and leaves some out. This table has 13,000 or so clones, more than 80% appearing once. Germline-derived CDR1 and CDR2 are LNHDA and SQIVND (reference sequence). V shed 4 bases and J 8 bases; nucleotides not matched to a gene: 7. The CDR3 is 13 residues long.

The material was peripheral blood mononuclear cells (PBMCs), obtained before the fourth cycle of nivolumab. This sequence originates from a human donor with classical Hodgkin lymphoma. The rearrangement uses TRBV19 and TRBJ1-2, with 7 bases lining up with TRBD1. DNA for the CDR3: TGTGCCAGTAGTAGGGGCCAGGGGGACGGCTACACCTTC. Its protein is CASSRGQGDGYTF.